This T cell receptor (beta chain) was observed in a study of OX40 agonist ivuxolimab in advanced cancers. Whole-study context: Participants averaged approximately 65 years of age (range 23 to 79) and were around 83% male. Study-wide results and limits: By week 6 at 0.1 to 3.0 mg/kg, blood CD4+ and CD8+ T cells had expanded clonally.

Germline V CDR1 and CDR2: SGHRS, YFSETQ. This CDR3 is built from 15 residues. V lost 6 bases, J lost 3 bases, and 17 bases lay in between. Sequenced by immunoSEQ multiplex PCR; TCRdb stores in-frame clones only, minus some. This sample has some 50,000 clones, with roughly 83% found just once. For this clone: No antigen is known for it.

The receptor was isolated from an adult with an advanced solid tumor such as melanoma, head and neck, liver or kidney cancer. The specimen comprised CD4+ or CD8+ T cells sorted from blood, sampled in a trial of the OX40 agonist ivuxolimab. The chain couples TRBV5-1 to TRBJ2-3, with D possibly matching TRBD1 (6 bases). DNA for the CDR3: TGCGCCAGCACTGACAGGTCCGTGGGAACAGATACGCAGTATTTT. This encodes CASTDRSVGTDTQYF.